The 7 T cell receptor beta chains below all came from one sample that was sequenced in a study of blood T cell repertoires in COVID-19. Profiled with immunoSEQ multiplex PCR; TCRdb holds only in-frame clones, not every one. Counted here are 270,000 or so clones, roughly 89% occurring once; the ten biggest clones make up 3.5% to 5.5%. Specimen: peripheral blood. All receptors derive from a woman in her thirties or forties who had recovered from COVID-19.

V usage is TRBV6-5 and J usage is TRBJ2-7; D unresolved. From germline, CDR1 is MNHEY and CDR2 SVGAGI. The length of the CDR3 is 12 residues. V was shortened by 6 bases and J by 3 bases, with 9 bases between the two germline ends. The CDR3 DNA sequence: TGTGCCAGCAGGAGAACGGGCTACGAGCAGTACTTC. Protein product: CASRRTGYEQYF.

The chain links TRBV7-9 to TRBJ1-4; tentatively, D is TRBD1 (5 bases). Germline CDR1 reads SEHNR; CDR2 reads FQNEAQ (reference sequence). This CDR3 has 14 amino acids. Deletions cut 5 bases from V and 5 bases from J, with 12 bases between. CDR3 nucleotides: TGTGCCAGCAGCCCGCAAGGGGCGAATGAAAAACTGTTTTTT. Protein sequence: CASSPQGANEKLFF. Full variable domain (remainder filled in from reference TRBV7-9 and TRBJ1-4): DTGVSQNPRHKITKRGQNVTFRCDPISEHNRLYWYRQTLGQGPEFLTYFQNEAQLEKSRLLSDRFSAERPKGSFSTLEIQRTEQGDSAMYLCASSPQGANEKLFFGSGTQLSVL.

CDR3 DNA: TGTGCCAGCAGTGACAGGGGGCTTTCAGATACGCAGTATTTT. Translating gives CASSDRGLSDTQYF. J is TRBJ2-3 and V is TRBV6-1; 8 bases are a match to TRBD1. The CDR3 spans 14 residues. The V and J ends lost 3 bases and 4 bases, in that order; junction bases with no gene match: 3. CDR1 and CDR2 (germline): MNHNS, SASEGT.

V usage is TRBV10-2 and J usage is TRBJ2-5; D not resolved. Germline assignment: CDR1 WSHSY and CDR2 SAAADI. The V gene lost 2 bases and the J gene lost 1 base, with 8 bases spanning the gap. This CDR3 region has 14 residues. The CDR3 sequence is CASSELEFQETQYF. CDR3 DNA: TGCGCCAGCAGTGAGCTGGAGTTCCAAGAGACCCAGTACTTC.

The rearrangement joins TRBV11-3 to TRBJ2-5; 14 bases map to TRBD2. The trim removed 5 bases at V and 3 bases at J, leaving 2 bases unmatched. Germline V CDR1 and CDR2: SGHNT, YENEEA. The CDR3 has 15 amino acids. CDR3 region: CASSLGLAGEETQYF. The CDR3 DNA reads as TGTGCCAGCAGCCTGGGACTAGCGGGGGAAGAGACCCAGTACTTC.

V usage is TRBV28 and J usage is TRBJ1-2; D not resolved. Germline assignment: CDR1 MDHEN and CDR2 SYDVKM. The CDR3 is made up of 16 amino acids. The V and J ends lost 3 bases and 0 bases respectively, with 14 bases between them. The CDR3 is CASSLGAPRANYGYTF. The CDR3 DNA sequence: TGTGCCAGCAGTTTGGGAGCACCTCGAGCTAACTATGGCTACACCTTC.

The chain couples TRBV15 to TRBJ2-6, with 10 bases identical to TRBD1. Germline CDR1 reads LNHNV; CDR2 reads YYDKDF (reference sequence). The CDR3 covers 15 residues. Trimming removed 5 bases from V and 14 bases from J; junction bases left unmatched: 12. The CDR3 DNA reads as TGTGCCACCAGCTCCCGTTTTGGACAGGGGGGCTTCCTGACTTTC. Translation gives CATSSRFGQGGFLTF.